The 17 T cell receptor beta chains below come from one sample, sequenced in a study of T-cell reconstitution after alpha-beta-depleted transplantation in children (dated by TCRdb to about 2016). Libraries were prepared through PCR. Sequencing used an Illumina HiSeq 2500. TCR libraries were prepared with molecular barcoding, using unique molecular identifiers to normalize TCRbeta repertoire quantification. The public reads were reprocessed in TCRdb via fastp at Q25 and MiXCR, keeping in-frame beta chains. Each entry is one CDR3 protein sequence, shown with its most common DNA and genes. For this sample the table gives 44,000 or so distinct CDR3 sequences, of which around 8.8% were detected only once. Of the sample, 25% to 30% is held by the ten largest clones. What this sample's time point label stands for: day 60 (about 2 months) after transplantation. According to the study, the label for this sample's treatment or condition signals: allogeneic hematopoietic cell transplantation with graft depleted of TCRalphabeta T cells and CD19 B cells.

The sequencing here drew on PBMCs, mostly from graft donor cells, taken 60 days after TCRalphabeta/CD19-depleted stem cell transplant. The receptors originated from a male patient aged 2-15 years who had a stem cell transplant for chronic granulomatous disease, so the T cells may come from the graft donor.

In this sample, this clonotype turned up a few times. The chain carries TRBV7-2 and TRBJ2-4; 8 bases match TRBD2. The CDR3 totals 13 residues. The V gene end was trimmed by 7 bases and the J gene end by 4 bases; junction bases not matched to a gene: 3. Germline CDR1 reads SGHTA; CDR2 reads FQGNSA. The DNA of the CDR3 is TGTGCCAGCAAAGCGGGGGCTAAAAACATTCAGTACTTC. Protein sequence: CASKAGAKNIQYF. Combining the CDR3 with reference TRBV7-2 and TRBJ2-4 gives the whole variable domain GAGVSQSPSNKVTEKGKDVELRCDPISGHTALYWYRQSLGQGLEFLIYFQGNSAPDKSGLPSDRFSAERTGGSVSTLTIQRTQQEDSAVYLCASKAGAKNIQYFGAGTRLSVL.

This clonotype was counted ten times or more. The DNA is left out, because the CDR3 cannot be placed on it with certainty; the CDR3 is given as TCRdb lists it. CDR3 residues: CASSFGQGIYF. The chain has TRBV12-3 or TRBV12-4 and TRBJ2-7; the table's TRBD1 call for D was not verified on the DNA. The CDR3 region is 11 residues in length, termini included.

This clonotype was counted ten times or more. This sequence joins TRBV6-5 and TRBJ2-5; tentatively, D is TRBD2 (6 bases). The V and J ends lost 6 bases and 1 base respectively, with 15 bases between them. The CDR3 is made up of 15 amino acids. CDR1 is MNHEY, CDR2 SVGAGI, per germline. The CDR3 DNA reads TGTGCCAGCAGCCGGCTTGGAGGGCCCCAAGAGACCCAGTACTTC. Its protein is CASSRLGGPQETQYF.

This clonotype showed up many times. The chain carries TRBV12-3 or TRBV12-4 and TRBJ1-2; D is possibly TRBD1 (5 bases). The CDR3 length is 15 residues. V was pared by 5 bases and J by 4 bases, with 17 bases between. The CDR3 sequence: CASSPEQARSYGYTF. Here the CDR3 DNA reads TGTGCCAGCAGTCCAGAACAGGCCCGAAGCTATGGCTACACCTTC.

This clonotype was seen at least ten times. V gene TRBV5-1 combines with J gene TRBJ2-7, with 7 positions matching TRBD1. Unmatched junction bases numbered 6, after V lost 1 base and J lost 5 bases. CDR1 and CDR2 (germline): SGHRS, YFSETQ. The CDR3 totals 14 residues. DNA for the CDR3: TGCGCCAGCAGCTTGAAGGGGGCACGCGACGAGCAGTACTTC. It translates to CASSLKGARDEQYF.

The chain joins TRBV4-1 to TRBJ2-1, with 8 positions matching TRBD2. Germline trimming cut 6 bases from V and 8 bases from J; bases unmatched to any gene: 9. From germline, CDR1 is MGHRA and CDR2 YSYEKL. The CDR3 sequence is 14 residues long. The CDR3 DNA reads as TGCGCCAGCAGTTCGGGAGGGGGGTTCGATGAGCAGTTCTTC. Translated: CASSSGGGFDEQFF.

In its sample, this clonotype was seen a few times. This sequence joins TRBV27 and TRBJ2-6, with no clear D. Trimming left V 5 bases short and J 2 bases short, with 10 bases between. CDR3 length equals 15 residues. Germline-derived CDR1 and CDR2 are MNHEY and SMNVEV (reference sequence). The DNA of the CDR3 is TGTGCCAGCAGTCCCCAGAGTACTGGGGCCAACGTCCTGACTTTC. Amino acid sequence: CASSPQSTGANVLTF.

This clonotype was counted only a few times. This chain joins TRBV20-1 and TRBJ1-5; the D is unclear. The CDR3 totals 14 residues. Germline V gives CDR1 DFQATT, CDR2 SNEGSKA (reference sequence). V dropped 1 base and J dropped 1 base, with 8 bases sitting between them. CDR3 nucleotide sequence: TGCAGTGCTAGAGGGGGAACCAGCAATCAGCCCCAGCATTTT. Amino acid sequence: CSARGGTSNQPQHF.

This clonotype was detected many times. The V and J genes are TRBV6-2 or TRBV6-3 and TRBJ2-6; 7 positions match TRBD2. The V gene end was trimmed by 10 bases and the J gene end by 1 base; junction bases not matched to a gene: 10. The CDR3 loop spans 16 amino acids. In germline, CDR1 is MNHEY, CDR2 SVGEGT. The CDR3 loop reads CAILAVLLSGANVLTF. The CDR3 bases are TGTGCCATCCTAGCGGTCCTCCTATCTGGGGCCAACGTCCTGACTTTC.

The chain uses TRBV7-2 and TRBJ1-1; D not resolved. V shed 1 base and J shed 4 bases, with 10 bases lying between them. The CDR3 has 14 residues. Germline CDR1 reads SGHTA; CDR2 reads FQGNSA. The CDR3 nucleotides are TGTGCCAGCAGCTTAGTGGCCTGGGGCACTGAAGCTTTCTTT. It encodes CASSLVAWGTEAFF.

This clonotype was seen repeatedly, ten times or more. The chain employs TRBV19 and TRBJ1-5; the D gene is possibly TRBD1 (6 bases). This CDR3 has 16 amino acids. Germline CDR1 is LNHDA and CDR2 is SQIVND (reference sequence). V gave up 5 bases and J gave up 4 bases, with 18 bases separating them. This chain's CDR3 is CASSQTGGLRNQPQHF. The CDR3 region has the DNA TGTGCCAGTAGTCAGACAGGCGGCTTGAGGAATCAGCCCCAGCATTTT.

This clonotype came up many times. The chain recombines TRBV5-1 with TRBJ1-1; TRBD1 might be the D (6 bases). The CDR3 consists of 15 residues. Germline V gene sequence: CDR1 SGHRS, CDR2 YFSETQ. V lost 1 base, J lost 6 bases, and 16 bases lay in between. DNA of the CDR3: TGCGCCAGCAGCTTGCAATCCACAGGGCACGCTGAAGCTTTCTTT. Translating it yields CASSLQSTGHAEAFF.

This clonotype was seen repeatedly, ten times or more. The chain employs TRBV6-5 and TRBJ2-1, with TRBD2 as a possible D gene (6 bases). Germline CDR1 reads MNHEY; CDR2 reads SVGAGI. This CDR3 has 16 residues. V was shortened by 0 bases and J by 4 bases, with 13 bases between the two germline ends. CDR3 bases: TGTGCCAGCAGTTACTCGATGGTGGGGACTTACAATGAGCAGTTCTTC. This sequence encodes CASSYSMVGTYNEQFF.

Ten or more counts support this clonotype. The gene calls are TRBV4-1 and TRBJ2-1; 8 bases align to TRBD2. J was trimmed by 9 bases and V by 6 bases; bases with no gene match: 10. The germline CDR1 and CDR2 sequences are MGHRA and YSYEKL. This CDR3 region has 14 residues. CDR3 nucleotide sequence: TGCGCCAGCAGTTCGGGACTAGGGCAAAGTGAGCAGTTCTTC. This encodes CASSSGLGQSEQFF.

This clonotype has just a few counts. This clone may be a read error of a much larger clone one base away. The chain combines TRBV4-3 with TRBJ1-4; D is uncertain. The CDR3 has 15 amino acids. Germline CDR1 is LGHNA and CDR2 is YSLEER. CDR3 amino acids: CASSQDLSSNENLFF. CDR3 DNA sequence: TGCGCCAGCAGCCAAGATCTATCTAGTAATGAAAACCTGTTTTTT.

This clonotype was observed at least ten times. V usage is TRBV5-1 and J usage is TRBJ1-1, with D maybe TRBD1 (6 bases). CDR3 size: 15 residues. Germline V gene lookup returns CDR1 SGHRS and CDR2 YFSETQ. V gave up 4 bases and J gave up 0 bases, with 13 bases separating them. The CDR3 DNA reads TGCGCCAGCAGCCCAACGACAGGATTGAACACTGAAGCTTTCTTT. Its translation is CASSPTTGLNTEAFF.

This clonotype was found many times. The chain links TRBV9 to TRBJ2-1; the D is unclear. V was shortened by 1 base and J by 4 bases, with 6 bases between the two germline ends. Germline V lookup: CDR1 SGDLS, CDR2 YYNGEE. This CDR3 spans 13 amino acids. This CDR3 reads CASSVMGYNEQFF. CDR3 in DNA: TGTGCCAGCAGCGTAATGGGGTACAATGAGCAGTTCTTC.